Following are 27 T cell receptor beta chains from one sample sequenced in a study of blood T cells in healthy people across ages. A second PCR of roughly 7 to 11 cycles used a sample-barcoded 5' primer and a J-beta primer mix. One entry per CDR3 protein, called by TCRdb with MiXCR from the 5' RACE reads. The sample lists about 680,000 distinct CDR3 sequences, more than 40% seen once, with about 32% in the top ten. Sequencing was done on a sample of blood. Receptors were obtained from an older woman in good health.

The CDR3 bases are TGTGCCAGCAGCTTGGGTGGGACGGGACAGAACTCCTACGAGCAGTACTTC. Translation: CASSLGGTGQNSYEQYF. The rearrangement uses TRBV5-5 and TRBJ2-7; 7 nucleotides align to TRBD1. Germline V lookup: CDR1 SGHKS, CDR2 YYEKEE (reference sequence). The V segment lost 0 bases and the J segment 0 bases; nucleotides outside the gene matches: 9. This CDR3 contains 17 residues.

The chain combines TRBV9 with TRBJ2-7, with 8 positions matching TRBD2. The CDR3 loop spans 13 amino acids. Germline values: CDR1 SGDLS, CDR2 YYNGEE. V shed 3 bases, J shed 6 bases, and the junction held 5 bases outside the gene matches. The CDR3 sequence is CASSGLGLGEQYF. In DNA form, the CDR3 reads TGTGCCAGCAGCGGCCTGGGACTAGGCGAGCAGTACTTC.

The rearrangement links TRBV3-1 to TRBJ2-5; 9 bases map to TRBD2. The DNA matches TRBJ2-7 better at its end, which makes the J call doubtful. The CDR3 has 14 amino acids. In germline, CDR1 is LGHDT, CDR2 YNNKEL (reference sequence). The CDR3 DNA follows: TGTGCCAGCAGCCAAATTAGCGGGAGTGGCGAGCAGTACTTC. It is translated as CASSQISGSGEQYF.

The rearrangement uses TRBV7-3 and TRBJ2-1, with TRBD2 matching 12 bases. J gave up 10 bases and V 2 bases, and 6 bases lay outside the gene matches. The CDR3 loop spans 15 amino acids. From germline, CDR1 is SGHTA and CDR2 FQGTGA. CDR3 nucleotides: TGTGCCAGCAGCTTATTACTAGCGGGGGGCGGAGAGCAGTTCTTC. Translated: CASSLLLAGGGEQFF.

The genes are TRBV18 and TRBJ2-4, with 7 bases fitting TRBD1. With the DNA end fitting TRBJ2-7 better, the J assignment may be wrong. The CDR3 has 15 amino acids. Germline-derived CDR1 and CDR2 are KGHSH and LQKENI. The CDR3 sequence: CASSPKGATACEQYF. DNA of the CDR3: TGTGCCAGCTCACCTAAGGGGGCGACGGCCTGCGAGCAGTACTTC.

This clonotype has more than one count but fewer than ten. The chain joins TRBV18 to TRBJ1-2; D remains ambiguous. V was shortened by 3 bases and J by 7 bases, with 15 bases between the two germline ends. CDR1 is KGHSH, CDR2 LQKENI, per germline. This CDR3 has 14 amino acids. The CDR3 sequence is CASSPVEGRAGYTF. The CDR3 DNA sequence: TGTGCCAGCTCACCGGTTGAAGGTCGCGCTGGCTACACCTTC. The full variable domain, with the rest looked up from reference TRBV18 and TRBJ1-2, is NAGVMQNPRHLVRRRGQEARLRCSPMKGHSHVYWYRQLPEEGLKFMVYLQKENIIDESGMPKERFSAEFPKEGPSILRIQQVVRGDSAAYFCASSPVEGRAGYTFGSGTRLTVV.

This sequence joins TRBV4-3 and TRBJ1-1; no firm D call. Trimming stripped 4 bases from V and 0 bases from J, with 6 bases between. This CDR3 has 13 amino acids. Looked up from germline, CDR1 is LGHNA and CDR2 is YSLEER. The CDR3 here is CASSRLMNTEAFF. The DNA for the CDR3 is TGCGCCAGCAGCCGTTTAATGAACACTGAAGCTTTCTTT.

The chain combines TRBV5-1 with TRBJ1-1; D perhaps matches TRBD1 (5 bases). V was clipped by 0 bases and J by 0 bases, with 12 bases between them. The CDR3 has 16 residues. The germline gives CDR1 SGHRS, CDR2 YFSETQ. CDR3 loop: CASSLGGDRMNTEAFF. The CDR3 region has the DNA TGCGCCAGCAGCTTGGGCGGGGACCGCATGAACACTGAAGCTTTCTTT.

This clonotype was seen only once. This rearrangement joins TRBV2 to TRBJ2-3; D is ambiguous. With 8 bases removed from V and 2 bases from J, the gap between germline ends came to 14 bases. The CDR3 totals 14 residues. Germline V CDR1 and CDR2: SNHLY, FYNNEI. The CDR3: CASRSRQNTDTQYF. CDR3 DNA sequence: TGTGCCAGCCGCTCGAGGCAGAACACAGATACGCAGTATTTT. The full variable domain, completed using reference TRBV2 and TRBJ2-3, is EPEVTQTPSHQVTQMGQEVILRCVPISNHLYFYWYRQILGQKVEFLVSFYNNEISEKSEIFDDQFSVERPDGSNFTLKIRSTKLEDSAMYFCASRSRQNTDTQYFGPGTRLTVL.

This clonotype was seen more than once but under ten times. The chain joins TRBV6-6 to TRBJ1-5; D remains unclear. V dropped 7 bases and J dropped 0 bases, with 10 bases sitting between them. The CDR3 covers 14 residues. CDR1 is MNHNY and CDR2 is SVGAGI in the germline V gene (reference sequence). CDR3 nucleotides: TGTGCCAGCATCCGCGAGTATAGCAATCAGCCCCAGCATTTT. It encodes CASIREYSNQPQHF.

This sequence joins TRBV7-2 and TRBJ2-6; 9 nucleotides match TRBD2. The trim removed 2 bases at V and 0 bases at J, leaving 5 bases unmatched. There are 18 residues in the CDR3. Germline V lookup: CDR1 SGHTA, CDR2 FQGNSA. The DNA of the CDR3 is TGTGCCAGCAGCTTAAAAAGCGGGAGGACCTCTGGGGCCAACGTCCTGACTTTC. This encodes CASSLKSGRTSGANVLTF.

V is TRBV6-6 and J is TRBJ1-2, with unresolved D. This CDR3 has 13 amino acids. Germline CDR1 MNHNY, CDR2 SVGAGI (reference sequence). V was shortened by 7 bases and J by 5 bases, with 14 bases between the two germline ends. CDR3 in DNA: TGTGCCAGCATCGGGCAAGGGCAGTATGGCTACACCTTC. This gives the protein CASIGQGQYGYTF.

The chain links TRBV4-2 to TRBJ2-1; 10 positions match TRBD1. Trimming cost V 1 base and J 6 bases; bases outside gene matches: 6. The CDR3 covers 16 residues. The germline CDR1 and CDR2 sequences are LGHNA and YNFKEQ. The CDR3 protein is CASSQAGTGVTNEQFF. The CDR3 DNA follows: TGTGCCAGCAGCCAAGCGGGGACAGGGGTTACCAATGAGCAGTTCTTC.

Concerning this clonotype itself: A junction end diverges from the germline sequence, so it may reflect a read error. V and J are TRBV4-3 and TRBJ2-1; weak D call: TRBD1 (6 bases). The CDR3 length is 16 residues. The germline CDR1 and CDR2 sequences are LGHNA and YSLEER. CDR3 region: CASSQYFTWDNNEQFF. The CDR3, as DNA: TGCGCCAGTAGCCAATACTTTACCTGGGACAACAATGAGCAGTTCTTC.

This rearrangement joins TRBV5-1 to TRBJ2-7; no firm D call. Germline CDR1 and CDR2: SGHRS and YFSETQ. The ends were cut back, 0 bases at V and 2 bases at J, with 6 bases in the middle. This CDR3 contains 13 residues. The CDR3 sequence: CASSLDSPYEQYF. The DNA for the CDR3 is TGCGCCAGCAGCTTGGACAGCCCCTACGAGCAGTACTTC.

This chain uses TRBV7-2 with TRBJ2-5, with 7 positions matching TRBD2. This CDR3 has 13 residues. Germline V CDR1 and CDR2: SGHTA, FQGNSA. V was clipped by 5 bases and J by 5 bases; unmatched bases: 5. CDR3 coding DNA: TGTGCCAGCAGCGCGCGGGAGCGGGAGACCCAGTACTTC. Its protein is CASSARERETQYF. The complete variable domain, with remaining parts taken from reference TRBV7-2 and TRBJ2-5, reads GAGVSQSPSNKVTEKGKDVELRCDPISGHTALYWYRQSLGQGLEFLIYFQGNSAPDKSGLPSDRFSAERTGGSVSTLTIQRTQQEDSAVYLCASSARERETQYFGPGTRLLVL.

The chain carries TRBV7-2 and TRBJ2-2; the D gene is possibly TRBD2 (5 bases). The germline CDR1 and CDR2 sequences are SGHTA and FQGNSA. The CDR3 is made up of 16 amino acids. The germline V and J ends were trimmed by 2 bases and 0 bases, with 10 bases remaining between them. The CDR3 DNA reads as TGTGCCAGCAGCTTATATGGAGCGGCGAACACCGGGGAGCTGTTTTTT. As protein: CASSLYGAANTGELFF.

This rearrangement joins TRBV7-8 to TRBJ2-1, with D perhaps TRBD1 (6 bases). The DNA end lines up better with TRBJ2-7; the J call may be wrong. Germline CDR1 SGHVS, CDR2 FQNEAQ. The CDR3 loop spans 14 amino acids. The CDR3 reads CASSLLGANNEQYF. The CDR3 nucleotides are TGTGCCAGCAGCTTACTGGGGGCGAACAATGAGCAGTACTTC.

This clonotype was counted ten times or more. This chain links TRBV7-2 with TRBJ2-1; D gene uncertain. CDR3 size: 13 residues. Germline V gene lookup returns CDR1 SGHTA and CDR2 FQGNSA. Trimming stripped 5 bases from V and 1 base from J, with 6 bases between. Here the CDR3 DNA reads TGTGCCAGCAGCAAGTCTTCCTACAATGAGCAGTTCTTC. Encoded protein: CASSKSSYNEQFF.

The chain links TRBV5-5 to TRBJ1-6; tentatively, D is TRBD1 (6 bases). This CDR3 is 15 amino acids long. Trimming removed 2 bases at V and 5 bases at J, with 11 bases between. Germline V gene sequence: CDR1 SGHKS, CDR2 YYEKEE (reference sequence). The CDR3 DNA reads TGTGCCAGCAGCTTTTCGGACAGCGATAATTCACCCCTCCACTTT. It yields the protein CASSFSDSDNSPLHF.

The chain carries TRBV27 and TRBJ2-7, with 8 positions matching TRBD2. Unmatched junction bases numbered 11, after V lost 3 bases and J lost 4 bases. This CDR3 has 16 residues. Germline-derived CDR1 and CDR2 are MNHEY and SMNVEV (reference sequence). CDR3 nucleotide sequence: TGTGCCAGCAGTTTTGTAAAGAATGGCGGGAGGTACGAGCAGTACTTC. This sequence encodes CASSFVKNGGRYEQYF.

The chain has TRBV20-1 and TRBJ1-5; 7 bases fit TRBD1. Germline CDR1 DFQATT, CDR2 SNEGSKA (reference sequence). J was trimmed by 3 bases and V by 6 bases; bases with no gene match: 5. CDR3 size: 13 residues. CDR3 amino acids: CSAQGQINQPQHF. CDR3 DNA: TGCAGTGCCCAGGGACAGATCAATCAGCCCCAGCATTTT.

This clonotype appeared many times. The genes are TRBV12-3 or TRBV12-4 and TRBJ2-7; tentatively, D is TRBD2 (6 bases). V shed 5 bases and J shed 3 bases, with 17 bases lying between them. The CDR3 is 15 residues long. CDR3 DNA sequence: TGTGCCAGCAGTCCCCGGGACCAAGCGGGCTACGAGCAGTACTTC. This sequence encodes CASSPRDQAGYEQYF.

This clonotype was counted only a few times. The chain is built from TRBV29-1 and TRBJ2-1, with TRBD1 as a possible D gene (6 bases). V lost 7 bases and J lost 4, with 17 bases in between. The CDR3 has 14 amino acids. Germline-derived CDR1 and CDR2 are SQVTM and ANQGSEA. The CDR3 sequence is CSAITGTLYNEQFF. In DNA, the CDR3 is TGCAGCGCTATAACCGGGACACTTTACAATGAGCAGTTCTTC.

V and J are TRBV20-1 and TRBJ2-3; TRBD2 matches 10 bases. The CDR3 loop spans 15 amino acids. CDR1 and CDR2 (germline): DFQATT, SNEGSKA (reference sequence). The V gene end was trimmed by 2 bases and the J gene end by 4 bases; junction bases not matched to a gene: 6. The CDR3 region has the DNA TGCAGTGCTAGAACCAGGGGGACTAGCGCAGATACGCAGTATTTT. Encoded protein: CSARTRGTSADTQYF.

The J gene is TRBJ2-2, the V gene TRBV20-1, with TRBD2 as a possible D gene (5 bases). Germline CDR1 is DFQATT and CDR2 is SNEGSKA (reference sequence). The CDR3 consists of 11 residues. V was cut by 6 bases and J by 4 bases, with 6 bases left in between. CDR3 sequence (DNA): TGCAGTGCCCTAGCCACCGGGGAGCTGTTTTTT. Translation: CSALATGELFF.

The rearrangement joins TRBV6-5 to TRBJ2-1; 7 bases agree with TRBD1. The J call may be wrong; the DNA end is better matched by TRBJ2-7. The CDR3 is 14 amino acids. Germline CDR1 is MNHEY and CDR2 is SVGAGI. This chain's CDR3 is CASSYYRGSDEQYF. The DNA of the CDR3 is TGTGCCAGCAGTTACTACAGGGGTTCGGACGAGCAGTACTTC.